This TCR beta chain was recovered during a study of CD8+ T cells in alopecia areata. In the study overall: Scoring of severity for treated patients was based on percentage of affected scalp area.

Treatment here: oral pan-JAK inhibitor, 5-10 mg twice daily. Sampling of alopecia areata patients yielded lesional scalp punch biopsies as well as peripheral blood. J gave up 1 base and V 5 bases, and 8 bases lay outside the gene matches. The CDR3 loop spans 16 amino acids. CDR1 and CDR2 (germline): SGHTA, FQGNSA. Sequencing used cDNA as its template, made by extracting RNA and reverse transcribing it. Generated by immunoSEQ multiplex PCR, the TCRdb table keeps only in-frame clones and is missing some. The repertoire holds 150,000 to 200,000 clones, under 80% seen once, with approximately 1.3% in the top ten. Points from the study as a whole: The study found higher clonality in lesional than normal scalp, especially in alopecia totalis/universalis. Scalp samples also yield sequences from resident alphabeta T cells of normal skin.

Concerning this clone: Its antigen is as yet unknown.

The V gene is TRBV7-2, the J gene TRBJ1-2; 9 bases align to TRBD1. The receptor's source is a human donor with alopecia areata. Source: CD4+ T cells sorted from blood, taken at roughly week 49, from a patient treated with tofacitinib. The CDR3 loop reads CASSNRDRVLNYGYTF. CDR3 DNA: TGTGCCAGCAGCAACCGGGACAGGGTCCTTAACTATGGCTACACCTTC. Full variable domain (outside the CDR3, taken from reference TRBV7-2 and TRBJ1-2): GAGVSQSPSNKVTEKGKDVELRCDPISGHTALYWYRQSLGQGLEFLIYFQGNSAPDKSGLPSDRFSAERTGGSVSTLTIQRTQQEDSAVYLCASSNRDRVLNYGYTFGSGTRLTVV.